These T cell receptor beta chains were read from a single sample in a study of T cell responses to AZD1222 COVID-19 vaccine. Sequencing was performed with immunoSEQ multiplex PCR; in TCRdb, only in-frame clones are kept and a portion is missing. The sample lists some 110,000 clones, more than 75% occurring once. This specimen was peripheral blood, taken 28 days after the second dose of the MenACWY control vaccine. Receptor source: an adult who received the MenACWY meningococcal vaccine as a control. The CDR3 runs from the conserved cysteine through the conserved F or W. The D gene is left open where the match is weak. The listing skips clone size in some rows; elsewhere it reads once, few, many or a size class.

TRBJ1-1 TRBV9 few . CASSVEGQNTEAFF TGTGCCAGCAGCGTAGAGGGACAGAACACTGAAGCTTTCTTT
TRBJ2-7 TRBV3-1/TRBV3-2 . TRBD1 CASSQNDRGSYEQYF TGTGCCAGCAGCCAAAACGACAGGGGAAGCTACGAGCAGTACTTC
TRBJ2-7 TRBV12-1 . . CASSFKISGTGATYEQYF TGTGCCAGCAGCTTTAAAATATCCGGGACAGGCGCCACCTACGAGCAGTACTTC
TRBJ2-6 TRBV5-1 . . CASSLYGANVLTF TGCGCCAGCAGCTTGTACGGGGCCAACGTCCTGACTTTC
TRBJ2-6 TRBV25-1 . . CASSKGSGANVLTF TGTGCCAGCAGTAAAGGCTCTGGGGCCAACGTCCTGACTTTC
TRBJ2-2 TRBV5-1 . TRBD2 CASSSGTSGLANTGELFF TGCGCCAGCAGCTCCGGGACTAGCGGCCTTGCGAACACCGGGGAGCTGTTTTTT
TRBJ2-5 TRBV5-1 . TRBD1 CASSSGQDTGGRETQYF TGCGCCAGCAGCTCCGGACAAGATACAGGGGGGAGGGAGACCCAGTACTTC
TRBJ1-6 TRBV6-5 once . CASSYRGSPLHF TGTGCCAGCAGTTACCGGGGTTCACCCCTCCACTTT
TRBJ2-1 TRBV6-5 . . CASSFRRDFQTEQFF TGTGCCAGCAGTTTCCGCAGGGATTTCCAGACTGAGCAGTTCTTC
TRBJ2-7 TRBV19 . TRBD1 CASSTRDRRAYEQYF TGTGCCAGTAGTACCCGGGACAGGCGGGCTTACGAGCAGTACTTC
TRBJ2-5 TRBV11-2 many . CASSTQVQETQYF TGTGCCAGCAGCACACAGGTACAAGAGACCCAGTACTTC
TRBJ1-4 TRBV6-5 once . CASSYGPAQNEKLFF TGTGCCAGCAGTTACGGGCCAGCTCAAAATGAAAAACTGTTTTTT
TRBJ2-1 TRBV30 . . CAWTSVKFSYNEQFF TGTGCCTGGACGTCGGTCAAGTTCTCGTACAATGAGCAGTTCTTC
TRBJ2-7 TRBV7-9 . TRBD1 CASSVRDRGLEQYF TGTGCCAGCAGCGTCCGGGACAGGGGGCTAGAGCAGTACTTC
TRBJ1-5 TRBV28 . . CASSYSNQPQHF TGTGCCAGCAGTTATAGCAATCAGCCCCAGCATTTT
TRBJ1-3 TRBV3-1/TRBV3-2 . . CASSQGQLSGNTIYF TGTGCCAGCAGCCAAGGACAGCTCTCTGGAAACACCATATATTTT